Following are 2 T cell receptor beta chains from one sample sequenced in a study of shared clonotypes between healthy human individuals. Some clones are missing from TCRdb's copy, which holds only in-frame ones; the method was immunoSEQ multiplex PCR. Of some 660,000 clones in the sample, around 78% were seen once. Material: memory CD4+ T cells sorted from blood. Sample subset: CD45RA-negative fraction. The source is a woman in her 30s in good health.

The chain is built from TRBV4-2 and TRBJ2-5; 9 bases align to TRBD2. This CDR3 contains 14 residues. The germline V gene has CDR1 LGHNA and CDR2 YNFKEQ. V lost 3 bases and J lost 5; bases outside the gene matches: 4. This chain's CDR3 is CASSQREGTETQYF. As DNA, the CDR3 is TGTGCCAGCAGCCAGCGGGAGGGGACGGAGACCCAGTACTTC.

The chain is built from TRBV6-1 and TRBJ1-3, with a weak D call TRBD1 (5 bases). Trimming shortened V by 8 bases and J by 4 bases, and 15 bases separated the two germline ends. The CDR3 totals 14 residues. CDR1 MNHNS and CDR2 SASEGT come from the germline V gene. The CDR3 sequence is CASSRDLEGNTIYF. The CDR3 DNA sequence: TGTGCCAGCTCCAGGGATCTGGAGGGAAACACCATATATTTT.